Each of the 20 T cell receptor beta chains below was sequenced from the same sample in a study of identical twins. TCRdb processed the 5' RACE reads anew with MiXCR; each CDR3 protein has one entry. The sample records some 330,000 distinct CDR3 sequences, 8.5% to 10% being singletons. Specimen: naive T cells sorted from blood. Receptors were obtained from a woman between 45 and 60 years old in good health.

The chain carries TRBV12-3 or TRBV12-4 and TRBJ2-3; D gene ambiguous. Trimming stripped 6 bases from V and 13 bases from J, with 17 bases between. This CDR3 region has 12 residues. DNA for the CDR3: TGTGCCAGCAGGGGATTGAGTAGCTGGGAGTATTTT. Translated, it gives CASRGLSSWEYF.

CDR3 DNA sequence: TGTGCCGGCAAGCGGGAGGCGATGAACAATGAGCAGTTCTTC. This sequence encodes CAGKREAMNNEQFF. V is TRBV2 and J is TRBJ2-1; 9 nucleotides align to TRBD2. The trim removed 11 bases at V and 5 bases at J, leaving 10 bases unmatched. Germline lookup yields CDR1 SNHLY and CDR2 FYNNEI. The CDR3 loop spans 14 amino acids.

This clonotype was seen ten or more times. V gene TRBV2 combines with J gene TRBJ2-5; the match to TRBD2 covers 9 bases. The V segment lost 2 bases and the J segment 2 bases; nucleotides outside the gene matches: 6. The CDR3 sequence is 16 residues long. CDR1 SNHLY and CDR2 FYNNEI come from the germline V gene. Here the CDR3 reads CASSERTSVAQETQYF. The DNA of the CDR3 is TGTGCCAGCAGTGAACGGACTAGCGTAGCTCAAGAGACCCAGTACTTC. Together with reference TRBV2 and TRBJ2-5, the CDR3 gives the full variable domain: EPEVTQTPSHQVTQMGQEVILRCVPISNHLYFYWYRQILGQKVEFLVSFYNNEISEKSEIFDDQFSVERPDGSNFTLKIRSTKLEDSAMYFCASSERTSVAQETQYFGPGTRLLVL.

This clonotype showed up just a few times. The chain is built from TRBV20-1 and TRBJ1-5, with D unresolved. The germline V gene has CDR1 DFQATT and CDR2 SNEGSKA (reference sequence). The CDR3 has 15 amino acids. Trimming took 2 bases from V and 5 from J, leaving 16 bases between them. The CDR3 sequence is CSARSGVSGDQPQHF. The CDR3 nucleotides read TGCAGTGCTAGATCCGGAGTGTCAGGAGATCAGCCCCAGCATTTT.

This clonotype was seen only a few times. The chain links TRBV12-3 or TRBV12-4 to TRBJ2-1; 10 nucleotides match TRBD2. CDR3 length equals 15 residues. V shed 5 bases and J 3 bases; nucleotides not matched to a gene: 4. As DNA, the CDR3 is TGTGCCAGCAGTCAACTAGCGGGATTCTACAATGAGCAGTTCTTC. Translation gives CASSQLAGFYNEQFF.

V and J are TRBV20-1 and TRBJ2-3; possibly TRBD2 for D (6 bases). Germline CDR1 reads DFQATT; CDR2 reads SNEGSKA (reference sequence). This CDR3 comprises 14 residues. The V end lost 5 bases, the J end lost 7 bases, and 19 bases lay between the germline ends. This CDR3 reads CSAEGSGGTYTQYF. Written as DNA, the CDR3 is TGCAGTGCTGAGGGGTCTGGCGGGACGTATACGCAGTATTTT.

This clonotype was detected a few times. This chain's CDR3 is CASSELMGGYGYTF. The CDR3 DNA is TGTGCCAGCAGTGAATTGATGGGGGGCTATGGCTACACCTTC. The chain uses TRBV2 and TRBJ1-2, with D possibly TRBD1 on 5 matching bases. Germline assignment: CDR1 SNHLY and CDR2 FYNNEI. CDR3 size: 14 residues. V was clipped by 2 bases and J by 4 bases, with 11 bases between them.

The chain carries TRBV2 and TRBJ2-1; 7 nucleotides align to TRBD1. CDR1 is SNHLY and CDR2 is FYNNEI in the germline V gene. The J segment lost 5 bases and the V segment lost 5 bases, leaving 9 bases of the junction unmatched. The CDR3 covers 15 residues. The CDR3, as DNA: TGTGCCAGCAGTACTGGTACAGGGGATAACAATGAGCAGTTCTTC. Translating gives CASSTGTGDNNEQFF. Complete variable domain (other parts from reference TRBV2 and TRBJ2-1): EPEVTQTPSHQVTQMGQEVILRCVPISNHLYFYWYRQILGQKVEFLVSFYNNEISEKSEIFDDQFSVERPDGSNFTLKIRSTKLEDSAMYFCASSTGTGDNNEQFFGPGTRLTVL.

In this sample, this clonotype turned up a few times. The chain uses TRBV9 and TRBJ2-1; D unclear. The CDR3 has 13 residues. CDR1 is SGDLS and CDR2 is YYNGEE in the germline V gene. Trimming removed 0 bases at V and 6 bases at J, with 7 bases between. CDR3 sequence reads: CASSVGASNEQFF. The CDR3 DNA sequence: TGTGCCAGCAGCGTAGGGGCGAGCAATGAGCAGTTCTTC.

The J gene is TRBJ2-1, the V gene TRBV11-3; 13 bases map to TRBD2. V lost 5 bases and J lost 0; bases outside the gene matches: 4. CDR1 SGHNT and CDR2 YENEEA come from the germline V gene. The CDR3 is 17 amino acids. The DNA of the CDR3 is TGTGCCAGCAGCGATGGACTAGCGGGAGACTCCTACAATGAGCAGTTCTTC. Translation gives CASSDGLAGDSYNEQFF.

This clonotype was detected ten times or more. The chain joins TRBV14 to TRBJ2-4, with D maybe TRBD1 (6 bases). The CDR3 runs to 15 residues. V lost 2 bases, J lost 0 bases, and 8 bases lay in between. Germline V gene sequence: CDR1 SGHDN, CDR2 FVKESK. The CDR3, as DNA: TGTGCCAGCAGCCAAACAGGGATAGCCAAAAACATTCAGTACTTC. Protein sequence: CASSQTGIAKNIQYF.

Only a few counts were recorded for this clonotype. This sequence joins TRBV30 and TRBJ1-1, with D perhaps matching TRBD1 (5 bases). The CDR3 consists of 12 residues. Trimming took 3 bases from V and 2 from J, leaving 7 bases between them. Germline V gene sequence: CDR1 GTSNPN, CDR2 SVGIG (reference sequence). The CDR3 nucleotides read TGTGCCTGGAGGGGGGAAAACACTGAAGCTTTCTTT. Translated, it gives CAWRGENTEAFF.

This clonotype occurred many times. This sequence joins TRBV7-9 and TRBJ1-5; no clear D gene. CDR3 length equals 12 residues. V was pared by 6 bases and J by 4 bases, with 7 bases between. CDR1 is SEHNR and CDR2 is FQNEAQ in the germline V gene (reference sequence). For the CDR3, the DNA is TGTGCCAGCAGTGGAATGAATCAGCCCCAGCATTTT. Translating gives CASSGMNQPQHF.

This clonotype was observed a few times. This CDR3 is CASSSLTGASYNEQFF. The CDR3 DNA reads TGTGCCAGCAGCTCGCTTACCGGGGCCTCCTACAATGAGCAGTTCTTC. The rearrangement links TRBV7-9 to TRBJ2-1; D possibly uses TRBD1 or TRBD2 (5 bases each). CDR1 is SEHNR, CDR2 FQNEAQ, per germline (reference sequence). The CDR3 is 16 amino acids. V was shortened by 4 bases and J by 0 bases, with 13 bases between the two germline ends.

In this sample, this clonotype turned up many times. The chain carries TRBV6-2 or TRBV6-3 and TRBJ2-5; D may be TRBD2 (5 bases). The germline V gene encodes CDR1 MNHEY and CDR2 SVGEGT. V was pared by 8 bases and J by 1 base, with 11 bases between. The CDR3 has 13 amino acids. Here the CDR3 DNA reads TGTGCCAGCTGGGAGTCCATCCAAGAGACCCAGTACTTC. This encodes CASWESIQETQYF.

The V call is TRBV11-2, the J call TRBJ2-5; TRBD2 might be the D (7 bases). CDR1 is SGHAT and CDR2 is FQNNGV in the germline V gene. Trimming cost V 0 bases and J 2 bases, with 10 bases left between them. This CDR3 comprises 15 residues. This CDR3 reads CASSLDRGGQETQYF. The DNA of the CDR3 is TGTGCCAGCAGCTTAGACAGGGGAGGGCAAGAGACCCAGTACTTC. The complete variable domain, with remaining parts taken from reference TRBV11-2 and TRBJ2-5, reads EAGVAQSPRYKIIEKRQSVAFWCNPISGHATLYWYQQILGQGPKLLIQFQNNGVVDDSQLPKDRFSAERLKGVDSTLKIQPAKLEDSAVYLCASSLDRGGQETQYFGPGTRLLVL.

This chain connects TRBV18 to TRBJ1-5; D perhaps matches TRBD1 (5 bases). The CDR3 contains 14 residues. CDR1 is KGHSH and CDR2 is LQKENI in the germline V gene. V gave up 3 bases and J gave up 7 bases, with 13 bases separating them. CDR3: CASSPTRGGQPQHF. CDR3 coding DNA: TGTGCCAGCTCACCGACGAGGGGTGGACAGCCCCAGCATTTT.

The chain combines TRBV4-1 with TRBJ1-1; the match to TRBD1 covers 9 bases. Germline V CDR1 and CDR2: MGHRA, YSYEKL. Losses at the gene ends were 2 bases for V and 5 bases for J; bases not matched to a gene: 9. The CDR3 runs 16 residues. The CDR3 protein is CASSQKIGTGRTEAFF. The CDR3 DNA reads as TGCGCCAGCAGCCAAAAGATTGGGACAGGGAGGACTGAAGCTTTCTTT.

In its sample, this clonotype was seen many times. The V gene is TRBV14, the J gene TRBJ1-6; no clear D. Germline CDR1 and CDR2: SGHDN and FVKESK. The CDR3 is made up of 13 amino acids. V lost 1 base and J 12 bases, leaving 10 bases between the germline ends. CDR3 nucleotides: TGTGCCAGCAGCCAAGCGGAGGGTTTACCCCTCCACTTT. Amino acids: CASSQAEGLPLHF. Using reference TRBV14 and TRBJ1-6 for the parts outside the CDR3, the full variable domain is EAGVTQFPSHSVIEKGQTVTLRCDPISGHDNLYWYRRVMGKEIKFLLHFVKESKQDESGMPNNRFLAERTGGTYSTLKVQPAELEDSGVYFCASSQAEGLPLHFGNGTRLTVT.

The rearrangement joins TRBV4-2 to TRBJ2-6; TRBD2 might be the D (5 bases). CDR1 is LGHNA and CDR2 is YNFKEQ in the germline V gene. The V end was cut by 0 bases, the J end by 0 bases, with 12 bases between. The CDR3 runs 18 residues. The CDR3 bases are TGTGCCAGCAGCCAAGAGGTCCCAACTAGCTCTGGGGCCAACGTCCTGACTTTC. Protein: CASSQEVPTSSGANVLTF.